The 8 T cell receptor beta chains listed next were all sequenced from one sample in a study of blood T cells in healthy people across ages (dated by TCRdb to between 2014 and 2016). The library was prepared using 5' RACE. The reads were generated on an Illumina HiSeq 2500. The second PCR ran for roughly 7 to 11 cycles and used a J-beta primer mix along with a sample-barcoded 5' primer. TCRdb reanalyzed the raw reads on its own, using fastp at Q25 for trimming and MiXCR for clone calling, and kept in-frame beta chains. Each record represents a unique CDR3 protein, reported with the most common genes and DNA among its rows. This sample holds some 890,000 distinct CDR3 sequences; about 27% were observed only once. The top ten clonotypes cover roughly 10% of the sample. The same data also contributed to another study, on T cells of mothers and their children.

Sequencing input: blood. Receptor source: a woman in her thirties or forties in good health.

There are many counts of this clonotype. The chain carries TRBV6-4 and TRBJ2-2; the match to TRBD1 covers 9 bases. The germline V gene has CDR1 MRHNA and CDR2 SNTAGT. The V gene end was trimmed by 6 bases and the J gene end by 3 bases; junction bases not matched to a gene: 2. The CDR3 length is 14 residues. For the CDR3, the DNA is TGTGCCAGCAGGGGGGACAGGGACACCGGGGAGCTGTTTTTT. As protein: CASRGDRDTGELFF.

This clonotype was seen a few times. The CDR3 region is CASSSFGGHSGANVLTF. CDR3 in DNA: TGTGCCAGCAGTTCCTTTGGAGGCCACTCTGGGGCCAACGTCCTGACTTTC. The chain joins TRBV28 to TRBJ2-6; possible D gene TRBD2, 5 bases. Trimming took 4 bases from V and 0 from J, leaving 13 bases between them. Looked up from germline, CDR1 is MDHEN and CDR2 is SYDVKM. This CDR3 is 17 amino acids long.

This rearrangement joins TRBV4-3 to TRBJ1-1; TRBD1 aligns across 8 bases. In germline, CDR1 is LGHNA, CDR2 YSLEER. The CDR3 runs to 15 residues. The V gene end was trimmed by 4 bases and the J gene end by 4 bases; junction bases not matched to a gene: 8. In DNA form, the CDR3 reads TGCGCCAGCAGCCGGACTCAGGGGGCGGGCACTGAAGCTTTCTTT. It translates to CASSRTQGAGTEAFF.

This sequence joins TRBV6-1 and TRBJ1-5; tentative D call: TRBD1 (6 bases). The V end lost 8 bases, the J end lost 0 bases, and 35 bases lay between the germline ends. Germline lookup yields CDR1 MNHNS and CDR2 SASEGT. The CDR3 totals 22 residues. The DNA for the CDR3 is TGTGCCAGCCATCCCCGTCATATTCGGGGGGGCAGGATTTTGGATAGCAATCAGCCCCAGCATTTT. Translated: CASHPRHIRGGRILDSNQPQHF.

CDR3 in DNA: TGTGCCAACAGCACACGTAGCGGGGGGGGCTACGAGCAGTACTTC. Protein product: CANSTRSGGGYEQYF. The chain carries TRBV12-3 or TRBV12-4 and TRBJ2-5; 11 bases agree with TRBD2. The assigned J gene may be wrong: the sequence end matches TRBJ2-7 better. The CDR3 length is 15 residues.

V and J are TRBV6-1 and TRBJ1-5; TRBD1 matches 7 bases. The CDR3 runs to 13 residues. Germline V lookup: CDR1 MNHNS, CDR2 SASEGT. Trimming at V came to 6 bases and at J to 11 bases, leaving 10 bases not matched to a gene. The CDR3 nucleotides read TGTGCCAGCAGAAAGGCAGGGGGGCAGTCCCAGCATTTT. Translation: CASRKAGGQSQHF.

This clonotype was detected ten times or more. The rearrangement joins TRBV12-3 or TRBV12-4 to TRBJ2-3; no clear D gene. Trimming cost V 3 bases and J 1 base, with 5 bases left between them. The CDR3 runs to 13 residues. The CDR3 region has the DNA TGTGCCAGCAGTTTTGCTCGCACAGATACGCAGTATTTT. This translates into CASSFARTDTQYF.

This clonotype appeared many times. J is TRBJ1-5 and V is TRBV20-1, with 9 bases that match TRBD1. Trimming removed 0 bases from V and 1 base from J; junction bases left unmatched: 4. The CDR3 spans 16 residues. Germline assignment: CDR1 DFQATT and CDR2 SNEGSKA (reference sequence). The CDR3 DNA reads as TGCAGTGCTAGAGATCTGGGACAGGGAAGCAATCAGCCCCAGCATTTT. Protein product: CSARDLGQGSNQPQHF.